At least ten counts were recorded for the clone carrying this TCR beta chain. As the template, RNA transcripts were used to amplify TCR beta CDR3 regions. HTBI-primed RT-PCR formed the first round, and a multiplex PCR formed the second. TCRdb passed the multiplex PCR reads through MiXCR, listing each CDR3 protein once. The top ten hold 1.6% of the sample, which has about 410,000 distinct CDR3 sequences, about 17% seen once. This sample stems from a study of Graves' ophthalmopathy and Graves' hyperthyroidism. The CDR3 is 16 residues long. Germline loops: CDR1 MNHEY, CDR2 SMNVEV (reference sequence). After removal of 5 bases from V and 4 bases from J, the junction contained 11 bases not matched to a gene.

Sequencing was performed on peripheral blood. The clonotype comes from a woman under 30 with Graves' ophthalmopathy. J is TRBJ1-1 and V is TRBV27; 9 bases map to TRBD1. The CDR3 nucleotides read TGTGCCAGCAGTCCCTTGGGACAGGGAATGAGCACTGAAGCTTTCTTT. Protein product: CASSPLGQGMSTEAFF.